The 8 T cell receptor beta chains listed next were all sequenced from one sample in a study of T cells after yellow fever vaccination (dated by TCRdb to about 2019). In the paper's terms, the treatment or condition label means: live attenuated yellow fever vaccine strain. The method was 5' RACE. The reads were generated on an Illumina HiSeq 2500. The public reads were reanalyzed by TCRdb: fastp trimming at Q25, MiXCR alignment, in-frame beta chains only. Entries are consolidated by CDR3 protein sequence, retaining the most common genes and DNA. The sample has over 110,000 distinct CDR3 sequences on record, about 7.7% of them singletons. The top ten hold roughly 0.73% of the sample. The sample here was CD4+ T cells sorted from PBMCs, taken 5 days after the yellow fever booster vaccination. These receptor sequences come from a man younger than 40 who received the YFV17D yellow fever vaccine.

This clonotype was observed many times. The CDR3 here is CSVSGGQYQETQYF. Here the CDR3 DNA reads TGCAGCGTTTCCGGGGGACAGTACCAAGAGACCCAGTACTTC. The chain has TRBV29-1 and TRBJ2-5; a weak D match, TRBD1 (7 bases). Trimming removed 5 bases from V and 0 bases from J, with 13 bases in between. The CDR3 runs to 14 residues. Germline values: CDR1 SQVTM, CDR2 ANQGSEA.

The sample holds many counts of this clonotype. The chain is built from TRBV12-5 and TRBJ1-2; 8 nucleotides match TRBD1. The CDR3 is 14 amino acids. Per the germline V gene, CDR1 is LGHNT and CDR2 is FRNRAP. V lost 5 bases, J lost 6 bases, and 8 bases stayed unmatched. CDR3 sequence (DNA): TGTGCTAGTGGTCGCATAGGACAGGGCCATGGCTACACCTTC. It specifies CASGRIGQGHGYTF.

With respect to this clonotype: The germline gene is not matched at one end of the junction; a read error may be the cause. V and J are TRBV7-2 and TRBJ2-2; possible D gene TRBD2, 6 bases. CDR3 length: 13 residues. Germline-derived CDR1 and CDR2 are SGHTA and FQGNSA. CDR3 sequence: CARSGPSTGELFF. The DNA for the CDR3 is TGTGCCCGCAGCGGGCCAAGTACCGGGGAGCTGTTTTTT.

This clonotype was seen at least ten times. The chain joins TRBV12-3 or TRBV12-4 to TRBJ2-7; D remains ambiguous. This CDR3 spans 11 amino acids. V was cut by 4 bases and J by 9 bases, with 10 bases left in between. This chain's CDR3 is CASSYKDRQYF. The CDR3, as DNA: TGTGCCAGCAGTTACAAGGACCGGCAGTACTTC.

This clonotype has at least ten counts. The rearrangement joins TRBV7-2 to TRBJ2-5; the D is unclear. V lost 4 bases and J 7 bases, leaving 7 bases between the germline ends. The CDR3 has 11 amino acids. The germline gives CDR1 SGHTA, CDR2 FQGNSA. CDR3 sequence: CASSSPLTQYF. The CDR3, as DNA: TGTGCCAGCAGCTCCCCGTTGACCCAGTACTTC.

This clonotype was counted at least ten times. The gene calls are TRBV4-3 and TRBJ2-5; D may be TRBD1 (6 bases). There are 19 residues in the CDR3. V lost 0 bases to trimming and J lost 5 bases, with 25 bases between them. The germline CDR1 and CDR2 sequences are LGHNA and YSLEER. The CDR3 reads CASSQDVGGQSGPAETQYF. DNA of the CDR3: TGCGCCAGCAGCCAAGATGTGGGCGGACAGTCCGGACCAGCTGAGACCCAGTACTTC.

This clonotype has ten or more counts. The rearrangement joins TRBV5-1 to TRBJ2-2, with D possibly being TRBD1 or TRBD2 (5 bases each). The CDR3 totals 14 residues. Between the trimmed V and J ends, which lost 5 bases and 4 bases, there was a span of 12 bases. Germline V gives CDR1 SGHRS, CDR2 YFSETQ. The CDR3 DNA is TGCGCCAGCAGGTCCCCAGGGACCACCGGGGAGCTGTTTTTT. Translating gives CASRSPGTTGELFF.

At least ten counts were recorded for this clonotype. The gene calls are TRBV5-5 and TRBJ2-2; the D gene could be TRBD1 or TRBD2 (5 bases each). CDR3 length equals 16 residues. Germline loops: CDR1 SGHKS, CDR2 YYEKEE (reference sequence). Trimming shortened V by 0 bases and J by 6 bases, and 15 bases separated the two germline ends. CDR3: CASSLETQGVAGELFF. CDR3 nucleotides: TGTGCCAGCAGCTTGGAGACCCAGGGAGTTGCCGGGGAGCTGTTTTTT.